The rows below give T cell receptor beta chains drawn from one sample of a study of T cell responses to AZD1222 COVID-19 vaccine. The repertoire was sequenced with immunoSEQ multiplex PCR; TCRdb's copy has only in-frame clones and lacks some. The sample has 140,000 to 150,000 clones, over 90% seen once; the top ten hold about 5.1%. The source material was peripheral blood, sampled on day 0 of AZD1222 vaccination. These receptor sequences come from an adult in good health. The CDR3 runs from the conserved cysteine through the conserved F or W. A D gene is named only where the DNA matches it firmly. Expanded clones get a size class; other rows say once, few or many, or leave the size out.

CDR3 DNA	CDR3 protein	clone size	D gene	V gene	J gene
TGTGCCAGTAGTACTCGGACAACAGGGACCGGAACTGAAGCTTTCTTT	CASSTRTTGTGTEAFF	-	-	TRBV19	TRBJ1-1
TGCAGTGCGGGGCGAATAAACCAGCAGTTCTTC	CSAGRINQQFF	-	-	TRBV20-1	TRBJ2-1
TGTGCCAGCAGCAACCGACTAGCGGGATACGAGCAGTACTTC	CASSNRLAGYEQYF	once	TRBD2	TRBV11-1	TRBJ2-7
TGTGCCAGCAGTCCGCCCCAGGTGGGCGGCGGCGAAAAACTGTTTTTT	CASSPPQVGGGEKLFF	-	-	TRBV28	TRBJ1-4
TGTGCCAGCAGCTTGGCCGGGGAGACCCAGTACTTC	CASSLAGETQYF	-	-	TRBV5-4	TRBJ2-5
TGTGCCTGGACCGGGACTAGCGGTACCTACGAGCAGTACTTC	CAWTGTSGTYEQYF	-	TRBD2	TRBV30	TRBJ2-7
TGTGCCAGTAGTATAAGGGGGAGGTGGGCTCAGCCCCAGCATTTT	CASSIRGRWAQPQHF	-	-	TRBV19	TRBJ1-5
TGCGCCAGCACCCTAGCGGGAGCGGGTGAGCAGTTCTTC	CASTLAGAGEQFF	-	TRBD2	TRBV4-1	TRBJ2-1
TGTGCCAGCAGCCAAGAATGGCAGGGTACAGGAAACACCATATATTTT	CASSQEWQGTGNTIYF	-	-	TRBV4-2	TRBJ1-3
TGCGCCAGCAGTCTTGGGACAGGGGGAATGCAGCCCCAGCATTTT	CASSLGTGGMQPQHF	-	TRBD1	TRBV10-2	TRBJ1-5
TGTGCCATCAGTGACCCCGAGAGGACCTACGAGCAGTACTTC	CAISDPERTYEQYF	-	-	TRBV10-3	TRBJ2-7
TGCGCCAGCAGCCAGGATATGGGGGGAAGAGGAGTCCACGAGCAGTACTTC	CASSQDMGGRGVHEQYF	-	-	TRBV4-1	TRBJ2-7
TGTGCCAGCAGCTTAGGCAGGGGCGGCGAGCAGTACTTC	CASSLGRGGEQYF	-	-	TRBV11-2	TRBJ2-7
TGTGCCAGCAGTCCGGGACACACTGGAAACACCATATATTTT	CASSPGHTGNTIYF	-	-	TRBV27	TRBJ1-3
TGTGCCAGCAGCCCCGCCCGGGACAGGGCATCTGAAAAACTGTTTTTT	CASSPARDRASEKLFF	-	TRBD1	TRBV7-9	TRBJ1-4
TGTGCCAGCAGTTACTCGAGCAGGGCAGGGGAAATCTATAGCAATCAGCCCCAGCATTTT	CASSYSSRAGEIYSNQPQHF	-	-	TRBV6-2/TRBV6-3	TRBJ1-5
TGTGCCAGCAGCCTCGTTAGCGAGACGTTGGAGACCCAGTACTTC	CASSLVSETLETQYF	once	-	TRBV5-4	TRBJ2-5
TGCGCCAGCAGCTTGGTTAGCGGGAGTACCAATGAGCAGTTCTTC	CASSLVSGSTNEQFF	-	TRBD2	TRBV5-1	TRBJ2-1
TGTGCCACCGCTGACGCCGAGACCCAGTACTTC	CATADAETQYF	once	-	TRBV24-1	TRBJ2-5
TGTGCCACGGCGGGACGGCATAATGAAAAACTGTTTTTT	CATAGRHNEKLFF	-	-	TRBV6-5	TRBJ1-4
TGTGCCAGCGGACAGGGGCTAAGGTACGAGCAGTACTTC	CASGQGLRYEQYF	-	TRBD1	TRBV3-1/TRBV3-2	TRBJ2-7
TGTGCCAGCACCCTCACGCTCGGAGCTGAGCAGTTCTTC	CASTLTLGAEQFF	-	-	TRBV6-6	TRBJ2-1
TGCGCCAGCAGCTCCGGGCCGGGGACAGGGGCTTCCTCCTGGCTCGAAAAACTGTTTTTT	CASSSGPGTGASSWLEKLFF	once	TRBD1	TRBV5-1	TRBJ1-4
TGTGCCAGCAGCTTTTCCGGGACTAGCTACGAGCAGTACTTC	CASSFSGTSYEQYF	-	TRBD2	TRBV11-2	TRBJ2-7
TGTGCCAGCAGCGTAGGGGTCGGGGCTTGGGAGGCGTATGGCTACACCTTC	CASSVGVGAWEAYGYTF	-	-	TRBV9	TRBJ1-2
TGTGCCAGCAGCCAGGACACCGGGGAGCTGTTTTTT	CASSQDTGELFF	-	-	TRBV3-1/TRBV3-2	TRBJ2-2
TGTGCCTGGATGCTCTTCGGACAGTTCCATGGCTACACCTTC	CAWMLFGQFHGYTF	once	-	TRBV30	TRBJ1-2
TGTGCCAGCAGCCAAGAGGCTAGACGGCAGTTCTTC	CASSQEARRQFF	once	-	TRBV3-1/TRBV3-2	TRBJ2-1
TGTGCCAGCAGCGAAGCGGTCCCGGGACAGGGGCCAAACACCATATATTTT	CASSEAVPGQGPNTIYF	-	TRBD1	TRBV9	TRBJ1-3
TGCAGCGTTGTATCCGGCAGGGGAGAGACCCAGTACTTC	CSVVSGRGETQYF	-	-	TRBV29-1	TRBJ2-5
TGTGCCACCAGTGGGCCCACAGATACGCAGTATTTT	CATSGPTDTQYF	-	-	TRBV24-1	TRBJ2-3
TGCGCCAGCAGCTGGGCGCCACAGGGGGGCGCCTACAATGAGCAGTTCTTC	CASSWAPQGGAYNEQFF	-	TRBD1	TRBV5-1	TRBJ2-1
TGTGCCAGCAGAGTCGCCCACAGGCGGCGGGAGACCCAGTACTTC	CASRVAHRRRETQYF	-	-	TRBV27	TRBJ2-5
TGCGCCAGCAGCCATGCTCTCCCGAGGCAGGGGGCGCGGCAGCCCCAGCATTTT	CASSHALPRQGARQPQHF	-	TRBD1	TRBV4-1	TRBJ1-5
TGTGCCAGTAGTATAAGCCTAGCGGAGCCGAACACCGGGGAGCTGTTTTTT	CASSISLAEPNTGELFF	-	TRBD2	TRBV19	TRBJ2-2
TGTGCCAGCAGCCCATACACGACCACCGGGGAGCTGTTTTTT	CASSPYTTTGELFF	-	-	TRBV3-1/TRBV3-2	TRBJ2-2
TGCGCCAGCAGCTTAGACACGAACACTGAAGCTTTCTTT	CASSLDTNTEAFF	-	-	TRBV5-1	TRBJ1-1
TGTGCTAGTGGTTTTAGCGGGACTTTCTACAATGAGCAGTTCTTC	CASGFSGTFYNEQFF	few	TRBD2	TRBV12-5	TRBJ2-1
TGTGCCAGTCTAGGTGACGCGGCACTAAATCAGCCCCAGCATTTT	CASLGDAALNQPQHF	-	-	TRBV19	TRBJ1-5
TGTGCCATCAGTGCTAGCGGGAGCCGTGGGTCCTACAATGAGCAGTTCTTC	CAISASGSRGSYNEQFF	-	TRBD2	TRBV10-3	TRBJ2-1
TGTGCCATCAGTGAGTCGGCTCCTATGAACACTGAAGCTTTCTTT	CAISESAPMNTEAFF	-	-	TRBV10-3	TRBJ1-1
TGTGCCAGCAGCCTGGGGTGGGGTAACACTGAAGCTTTCTTT	CASSLGWGNTEAFF	-	-	TRBV7-8	TRBJ1-1